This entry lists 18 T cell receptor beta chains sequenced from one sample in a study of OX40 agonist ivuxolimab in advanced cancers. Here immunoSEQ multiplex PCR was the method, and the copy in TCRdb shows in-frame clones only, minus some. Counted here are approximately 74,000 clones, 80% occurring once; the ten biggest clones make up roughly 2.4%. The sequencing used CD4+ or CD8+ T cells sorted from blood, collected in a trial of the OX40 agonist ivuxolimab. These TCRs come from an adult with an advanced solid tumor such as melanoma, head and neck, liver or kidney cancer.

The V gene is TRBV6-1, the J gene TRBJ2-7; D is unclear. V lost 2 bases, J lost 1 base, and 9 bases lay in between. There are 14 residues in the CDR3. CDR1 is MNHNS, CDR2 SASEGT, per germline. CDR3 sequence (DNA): TGTGCCAGCAGTGAATGGTCCGGATCCTACGAGCAGTACTTC. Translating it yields CASSEWSGSYEQYF.

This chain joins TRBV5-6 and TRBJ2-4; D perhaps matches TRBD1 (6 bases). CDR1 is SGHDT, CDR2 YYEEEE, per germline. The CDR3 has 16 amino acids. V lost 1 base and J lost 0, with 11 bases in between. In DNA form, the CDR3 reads TGTGCCAGCAGCTTGCGGCAGGGGCTAGCCAAAAACATTCAGTACTTC. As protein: CASSLRQGLAKNIQYF.

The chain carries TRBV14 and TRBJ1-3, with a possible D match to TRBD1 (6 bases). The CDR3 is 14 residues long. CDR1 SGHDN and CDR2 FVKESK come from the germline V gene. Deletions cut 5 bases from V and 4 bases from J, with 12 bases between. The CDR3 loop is CASSFRGQGNTIYF. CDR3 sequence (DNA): TGTGCCAGCAGCTTCCGTGGACAGGGAAACACCATATATTTT.

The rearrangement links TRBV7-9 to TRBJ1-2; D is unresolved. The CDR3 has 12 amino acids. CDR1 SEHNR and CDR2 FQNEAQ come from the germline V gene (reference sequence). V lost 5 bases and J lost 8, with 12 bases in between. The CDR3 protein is CASSPRLTGYTF. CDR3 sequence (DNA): TGTGCCAGCAGCCCCCGATTAACGGGCTACACCTTC.

In nucleotides, the CDR3 is TGTGCCAGCAGCACCGGACAGGGCAATCAGCCCCAGCATTTT. Translated: CASSTGQGNQPQHF. The chain employs TRBV5-6 and TRBJ1-5; 7 bases are shared with TRBD1. The V gene's germline CDR1 is SGHDT and CDR2 YYEEEE. Unmatched junction bases numbered 3, after V lost 4 bases and J lost 2 bases. The CDR3 sequence is 14 residues long. Combining the CDR3 with reference TRBV5-6 and TRBJ1-5 gives the whole variable domain DAGVTQSPTHLIKTRGQQVTLRCSPKSGHDTVSWYQQALGQGPQFIFQYYEEEERQRGNFPDRFSGHQFPNYSSELNVNALLLGDSALYLCASSTGQGNQPQHFGDGTRLSIL.

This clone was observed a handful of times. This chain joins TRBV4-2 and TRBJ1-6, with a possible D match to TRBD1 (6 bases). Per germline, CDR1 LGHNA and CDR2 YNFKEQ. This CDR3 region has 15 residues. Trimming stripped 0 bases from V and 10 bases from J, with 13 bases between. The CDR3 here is CASSQDRLGGSPLHF. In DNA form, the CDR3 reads TGTGCCAGCAGCCAAGATCGGTTGGGGGGCTCACCCCTCCACTTT.

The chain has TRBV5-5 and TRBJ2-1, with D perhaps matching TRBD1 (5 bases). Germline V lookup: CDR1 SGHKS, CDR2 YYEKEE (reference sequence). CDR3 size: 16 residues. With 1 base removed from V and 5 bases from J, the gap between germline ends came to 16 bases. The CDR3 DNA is TGTGCCAGCAGCTTGAGAACAGGCCGTTACGACAATGAGCAGTTCTTC. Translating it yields CASSLRTGRYDNEQFF.

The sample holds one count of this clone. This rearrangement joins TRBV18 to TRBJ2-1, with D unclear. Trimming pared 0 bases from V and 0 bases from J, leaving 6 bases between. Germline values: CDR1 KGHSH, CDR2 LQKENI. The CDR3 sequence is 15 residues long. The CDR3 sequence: CASSPPSVSYNEQFF. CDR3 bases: TGTGCCAGCTCACCACCATCGGTCTCCTACAATGAGCAGTTCTTC.

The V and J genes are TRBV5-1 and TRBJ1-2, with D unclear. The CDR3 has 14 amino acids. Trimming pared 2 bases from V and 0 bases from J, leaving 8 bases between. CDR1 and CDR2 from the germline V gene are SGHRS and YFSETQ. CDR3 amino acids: CASSFPGTNYGYTF. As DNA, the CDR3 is TGCGCCAGCAGCTTCCCCGGAACTAACTATGGCTACACCTTC.

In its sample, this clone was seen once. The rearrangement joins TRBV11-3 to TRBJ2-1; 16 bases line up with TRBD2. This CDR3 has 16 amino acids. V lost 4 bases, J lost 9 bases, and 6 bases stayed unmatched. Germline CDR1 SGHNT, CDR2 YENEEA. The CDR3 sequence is CASSWGLAGGPGEQFF. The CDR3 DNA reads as TGTGCCAGCAGCTGGGGACTAGCGGGGGGGCCTGGTGAGCAGTTCTTC.

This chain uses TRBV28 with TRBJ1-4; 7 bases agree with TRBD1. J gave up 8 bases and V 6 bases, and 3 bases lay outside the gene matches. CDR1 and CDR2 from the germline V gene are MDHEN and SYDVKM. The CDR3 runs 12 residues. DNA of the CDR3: TGTGCCAGCAGGCCAGGGGGGGAAAAACTGTTTTTT. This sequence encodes CASRPGGEKLFF.

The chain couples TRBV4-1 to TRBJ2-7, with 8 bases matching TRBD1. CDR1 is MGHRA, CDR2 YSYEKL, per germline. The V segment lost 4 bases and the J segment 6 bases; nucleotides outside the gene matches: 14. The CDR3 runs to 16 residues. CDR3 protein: CASSPSRPGTGFEQYF. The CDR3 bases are TGCGCCAGCAGCCCTTCCCGGCCCGGGACAGGTTTCGAGCAGTACTTC.

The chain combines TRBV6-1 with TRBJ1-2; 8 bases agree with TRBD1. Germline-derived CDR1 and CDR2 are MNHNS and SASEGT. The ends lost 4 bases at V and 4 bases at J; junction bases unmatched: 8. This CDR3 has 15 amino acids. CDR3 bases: TGTGCCAGCAGTGGACTTAGACAGGGGAGCTATGGCTACACCTTC. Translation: CASSGLRQGSYGYTF.

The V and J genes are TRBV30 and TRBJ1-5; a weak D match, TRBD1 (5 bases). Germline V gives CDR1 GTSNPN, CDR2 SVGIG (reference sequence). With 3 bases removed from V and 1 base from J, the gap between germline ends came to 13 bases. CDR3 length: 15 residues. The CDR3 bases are TGTGCCTGGAGCCCGATGGGACGAAGCAATCAGCCCCAGCATTTT. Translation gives CAWSPMGRSNQPQHF.

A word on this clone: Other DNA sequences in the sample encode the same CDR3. CDR3 protein: CASSPTSGSHNEQFF. As DNA, the CDR3 is TGTGCCAGCAGCCCCACTAGCGGGAGCCACAATGAGCAGTTCTTC. The chain uses TRBV5-5 and TRBJ2-1; 11 positions agree with TRBD2. Unmatched junction bases numbered 5, after V lost 4 bases and J lost 5 bases. Germline V gene data show CDR1 as SGHKS and CDR2 as YYEKEE (reference sequence). The CDR3 has 15 amino acids.

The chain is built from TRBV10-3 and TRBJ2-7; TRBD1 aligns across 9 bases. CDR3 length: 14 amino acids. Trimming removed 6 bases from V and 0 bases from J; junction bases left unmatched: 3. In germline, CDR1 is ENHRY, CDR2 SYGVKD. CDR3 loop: CAIRGQGSSYEQYF. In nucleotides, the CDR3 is TGTGCCATCAGAGGACAGGGGAGCTCCTACGAGCAGTACTTC.

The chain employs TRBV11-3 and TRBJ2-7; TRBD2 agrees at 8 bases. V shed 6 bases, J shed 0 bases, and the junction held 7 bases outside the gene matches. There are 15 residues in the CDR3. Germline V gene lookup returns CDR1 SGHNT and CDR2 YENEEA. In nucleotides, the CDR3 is TGTGCCAGCAGTCCGGGGGGGTCGACCTCCTACGAGCAGTACTTC. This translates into CASSPGGSTSYEQYF.

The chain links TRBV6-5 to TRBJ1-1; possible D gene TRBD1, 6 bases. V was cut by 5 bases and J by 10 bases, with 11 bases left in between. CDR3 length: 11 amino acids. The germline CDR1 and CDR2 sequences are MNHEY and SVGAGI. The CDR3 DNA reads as TGTGCCAGCAGTCAATTACAGGGAGCTTTCTTT. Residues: CASSQLQGAFF.